This T cell receptor beta chain was identified during a study of T cell responses to AZD1222 COVID-19 vaccine. The CDR3 covers 13 residues. CDR1 and CDR2 from the germline V gene are MNHEY and SVGAGI. Trimming pared 8 bases from V and 8 bases from J, leaving 18 bases between. On this clone: What it binds is unknown.

General observations from the study: Spike-specific TCR breadth and depth went up after people got two AZD1222 doses. Repertoire sampling occurred only after the peak T cell response.

Repertoires were generated with immunoSEQ multiplex PCR, while TCRdb's copy carries only in-frame clones and drops some. Here the sample spans some 130,000 clones, around 84% being singletons. This rearrangement joins TRBV6-5 to TRBJ1-2; D call uncertain. This specimen was peripheral blood, taken on day 0 of AZD1222 vaccination. This TCR was sampled from an adult in good health. The CDR3 coding sequence is TGTGCCAGCTCCGGGGAGAATAAGGAGGGCTACACCTTC. The encoded protein is CASSGENKEGYTF.